This T cell receptor (beta chain) was identified during a study of T cell repertoires in cytomegalovirus infection. Points from the study as a whole: Adding up the frequency of public TCR beta families identified people who carried CMV plus the relevant HLA.

Remarks on this clonotype: Antigen unknown.

TCRdb analysed the reads with MiXCR anew, one entry per CDR3 protein. The sample contains about 85,000 distinct CDR3 sequences, approximately 46% of which appear only once. The germline V gene encodes CDR1 SGHVS and CDR2 FNYEAQ. The CDR3 totals 15 residues. Between the trimmed V and J ends, which lost 7 bases and 0 bases, there was a span of 15 bases. The TCR sequence derives from a human donor in good health (CMV status not recorded). Some clones in this sample may be carry-over from other donors' samples. This chain links TRBV7-6 with TRBJ1-2; D uncertain. This specimen consisted of CD8+ T cells from cultured PBMCs, obtained from culture after CMV antigen stimulation. CDR3 nucleotide sequence: TGTGCCAGCACCCTGGCGGAAATAGCTAACTATGGCTACACCTTC. This codes for CASTLAEIANYGYTF.